The 8 T cell receptor beta chains presented below share a single source sample, sequenced in a study of a mutant IDH1 vaccine in newly diagnosed glioma. Stated time point: week 23, last vaccination. Doses consisted of 300 ug of mutant IDH1 20-mer peptide each, paired with topical imiquimod. The antigens these receptors bind are not known. TCRdb's table, derived via immunoSEQ multiplex PCR, lists solely in-frame clones and lacks some. The sample yields approximately 41,000 clones, approximately 90% seen once. This specimen consisted of PBMCs, obtained from a glioma patient whose treatment included an IDH1 peptide vaccine. All receptors come from a man aged 45 to 65 with glioma.

The chain couples TRBV5-1 to TRBJ2-2; D possibly corresponds to TRBD2 (5 bases). The V gene lost 6 bases and the J gene lost 1 base, with 7 bases spanning the gap. CDR3 length: 13 amino acids. Per the germline V gene, CDR1 is SGHRS and CDR2 is YFSETQ. DNA for the CDR3: TGCGCCAGCAAGGAGGAGAACACCGGGGAGCTGTTTTTT. Amino acid sequence: CASKEENTGELFF.

This clone has just one count. CDR3 amino acids: CASSLRSTGYEETQYF. CDR3 coding DNA: TGTGCCAGCAGTTTAAGATCGACAGGGTACGAAGAGACCCAGTACTTC. The V and J genes are TRBV27 and TRBJ2-5; 7 bases match TRBD1. CDR1 is MNHEY, CDR2 SMNVEV, per germline (reference sequence). The CDR3 is made up of 16 amino acids. V was clipped by 2 bases and J by 3 bases; unmatched bases: 9.

The V gene is TRBV5-6, the J gene TRBJ1-2; TRBD1 matches 9 bases. Trimming removed 4 bases from V and 8 bases from J; junction bases left unmatched: 9. Looked up from germline, CDR1 is SGHDT and CDR2 is YYEEEE. The CDR3 has 14 residues. CDR3 residues: CASSPGDRASGYTF. Written as DNA, the CDR3 is TGTGCCAGCAGCCCTGGGGACAGGGCCTCGGGCTACACCTTC.

The gene calls are TRBV15 and TRBJ1-3; D is undetermined. The CDR3 is made up of 16 amino acids. Per germline, CDR1 LNHNV and CDR2 YYDKDF (reference sequence). V dropped 0 bases and J dropped 1 base, with 10 bases sitting between them. Written as DNA, the CDR3 is TGTGCCACCAGCAGAGATACCCTAACTTCTGGAAACACCATATATTTT. It specifies CATSRDTLTSGNTIYF. The whole variable domain, remainder taken from reference TRBV15 and TRBJ1-3, is DAMVIQNPRYQVTQFGKPVTLSCSQTLNHNVMYWYQQKSSQAPKLLFHYYDKDFNNEADTPDNFQSRRPNTSFCFLDIRSPGLGDTAMYLCATSRDTLTSGNTIYFGEGSWLTVV.

The chain joins TRBV30 to TRBJ1-6; no firm D call. Trimming shortened V by 0 bases and J by 4 bases, and 7 bases separated the two germline ends. This CDR3 has 14 amino acids. The germline V gene has CDR1 GTSNPN and CDR2 SVGIG (reference sequence). The CDR3 bases are TGTGCCTGGAGTGTACTGAATTATAATTCACCCCTCCACTTT. Its translation: CAWSVLNYNSPLHF.

The gene calls are TRBV19 and TRBJ1-2; 10 nucleotides align to TRBD1. Germline CDR1 is LNHDA and CDR2 is SQIVND (reference sequence). The CDR3 is 14 residues long. With 5 bases clipped from V and 8 bases from J, the junction kept 8 bases outside the gene matches. The CDR3 nucleotides read TGTGCCAGTAGTCGGGACAGGGGAATTGAGGGCTACACCTTC. Translation gives CASSRDRGIEGYTF. Full variable domain (remainder filled in from reference TRBV19 and TRBJ1-2): DGGITQSPKYLFRKEGQNVTLSCEQNLNHDAMYWYRQDPGQGLRLIYYSQIVNDFQKGDIAEGYSVSREKKESFPLTVTSAQKNPTAFYLCASSRDRGIEGYTFGSGTRLTVV.

The chain employs TRBV2 and TRBJ2-7; no firm D call. Germline-derived CDR1 and CDR2 are SNHLY and FYNNEI. Trimming stripped 3 bases from V and 6 bases from J, with 6 bases between. The CDR3 covers 11 residues. CDR3 bases: TGTGCCAGCAGTGATGCCCCCGAGCAGTACTTC. Its protein is CASSDAPEQYF.

Only one count was recorded for this clone. The rearrangement joins TRBV7-9 to TRBJ1-1; possible D gene TRBD1, 6 bases. The length of the CDR3 is 14 residues. Germline assignment: CDR1 SEHNR and CDR2 FQNEAQ (reference sequence). V was shortened by 5 bases and J by 2 bases, with 12 bases between the two germline ends. In DNA form, the CDR3 reads TGTGCCAGCAGCCCGCGAGGGGGAAACACTGAAGCTTTCTTT. It is translated as CASSPRGGNTEAFF.